This is a list of T cell receptor beta chains from one sample in a study of blood T cell repertoires in COVID-19. Generated by immunoSEQ multiplex PCR, the TCRdb table keeps only in-frame clones and is missing some. The table includes roughly 230,000 clones, around 84% detected once. Sample: peripheral blood. These receptors were taken from a woman older than 75 with COVID-19, enrolled during active disease. CDR3s include the opening cysteine and the closing phenylalanine or tryptophan. A D gene is named only where the DNA matches it firmly. Only part of the rows carry a size: once, few, many, or a class if the clone is expanded.

>.|TRBJ1-1|.|TRBV2
TGTGCCAGCAGTGTAGAGGGTAACACTGAAGCTTTCTTT
CASSVEGNTEAFF
>TRBD1|TRBJ2-4|.|TRBV4-3
TGCGCCAGCAGCCAAGAACGGGCCGGGGACAGAGGACCGATTCAGTACTTC
CASSQERAGDRGPIQYF
>.|TRBJ1-2|few|TRBV28
TGTGCCAGCACCGCGGTTGACAGCGTCTATGGCTACACCTTC
CASTAVDSVYGYTF
>.|TRBJ1-1|.|TRBV4-1
TGCGCCAGCAGCCTACAGGGAAGCGTGGCTTTCTTT
CASSLQGSVAFF
>.|TRBJ1-1|.|TRBV7-2
TGTGCCAGCAGCTTAAATAGCCTAGGGGTGGGGCAGAACACTGAAGCTTTCTTT
CASSLNSLGVGQNTEAFF
>TRBD1|TRBJ1-4|.|TRBV7-9
TGTGCCAGCAGCAAGTATGGGACAGTGAATGAAAAACTGTTTTTT
CASSKYGTVNEKLFF
>.|TRBJ2-3|.|TRBV19
TGTGCCAGTAGTAAGGGGACAGATACGCAGTATTTT
CASSKGTDTQYF
>TRBD1|TRBJ1-4|.|TRBV28
TGTGCCAGCAGCCGGGACAGGGCGAAAAATGAAAAACTGTTTTTT
CASSRDRAKNEKLFF
>.|TRBJ2-2|once|TRBV7-2
TGTGCCAGCAGCCTACGGGCGGGTGTTCCTTTCGCGAACACCGGGGAGCTGTTTTTT
CASSLRAGVPFANTGELFF
>.|TRBJ1-2|.|TRBV29-1
TGCAGCGTTGAAGAGGGTACAGGGCTCTATGGCTACACCTTC
CSVEEGTGLYGYTF
>.|TRBJ2-6|.|TRBV6-1
TGTGCCAGCAGTGAGGCGGGGGCCGGGGCCAACGTCCTGACTTTC
CASSEAGAGANVLTF
>TRBD1|TRBJ1-6|.|TRBV18
TGTGCCAGCTCACCCGACAGGGTTAATTCACCCCTCCACTTT
CASSPDRVNSPLHF
>.|TRBJ2-3|.|TRBV15
TGTGCCACCAGCAGAGATAAAAGGGGCGTCGGTGCAGATACGCAGTATTTT
CATSRDKRGVGADTQYF
>.|TRBJ2-7|few|TRBV6-5
TGTGCCAGCAGCTACAGTCTCGAGGGGACAATCTACGAGCAGTACTTC
CASSYSLEGTIYEQYF
>.|TRBJ1-1|.|TRBV5-4
TGTGCCAGCAGCATAGACAGTCTTGAACAAGTAGCTTTCTTT
CASSIDSLEQVAFF
>.|TRBJ2-5|.|TRBV9
TGTGCCAGCAGCGTAGAATTATCGGGGACCCAGTACTTC
CASSVELSGTQYF
>.|TRBJ1-1|.|TRBV3-1/TRBV3-2
TGTGCCAGCAGCCCAAGATCTCGACATGGGGGCAGGAACACTGAAGCTTTCTTT
CASSPRSRHGGRNTEAFF
>.|TRBJ1-5|few|TRBV5-5
TGTGCCAGCAGCTCATTAGGGGGGGGATATCAGCCCCAGCATTTT
CASSSLGGGYQPQHF
>.|TRBJ2-3|.|TRBV19
TGTGCCAGTAGTCGGCGGGCCAGCACAGATACGCAGTATTTT
CASSRRASTDTQYF
>TRBD2|TRBJ2-5|.|TRBV5-1
TGCGCCAGCAGTCTGGGGGTCGCGCGGGAGCGGACCCAGTACTTC
CASSLGVARERTQYF
>TRBD2|TRBJ2-2|.|TRBV28
TGTGCCAGCAAAATAAACACGGGGGGTAACACCGGGGAGCTGTTTTTT
CASKINTGGNTGELFF
>TRBD1|TRBJ1-1|.|TRBV5-1
TGCGCCAGCAGCGACAGACAGGGGGGCAACACTGAAGCTTTCTTT
CASSDRQGGNTEAFF
>TRBD1|TRBJ1-1|.|TRBV6-5
TGTGCCAGCAATAGACAGGGTTTGGGGACTGAAGCTTTCTTT
CASNRQGLGTEAFF
>.|TRBJ1-5|once|TRBV5-8
TGTGCCAGCAGACCGGACAAATACGTTAGCAATCAGCCCCAGCATTTT
CASRPDKYVSNQPQHF
>.|TRBJ1-2|.|TRBV28
TGTGCCAGCAGTATAGCTAACTATGGCTACACCTTC
CASSIANYGYTF
>.|TRBJ1-1|.|TRBV28
TGTGCCAGCAGGTCCGAACGGGGGAACACTGAAGCTTTCTTT
CASRSERGNTEAFF
>TRBD2|TRBJ2-5|.|TRBV30
TGTGCCTGGGAGCGGGGGGGAGAGACCCAGTACTTC
CAWERGGETQYF
>.|TRBJ1-6|.|TRBV9
TGTGCCAGCAGCGTAGATCGGGGGGCTGGTAATTCACCCCTCCACTTT
CASSVDRGAGNSPLHF
>TRBD1|TRBJ2-7|.|TRBV6-5
TGTGCCAGCAGGCTTCGGCACAGGGGAACCTACGAGCAGTACTTC
CASRLRHRGTYEQYF
>TRBD2|TRBJ2-5|once|TRBV19
TGTGCCAGTAGTTCTCTTGGGCCGGGACTAGCGGGACACCTACAAGAGACCCAGTACTTC
CASSSLGPGLAGHLQETQYF
>.|TRBJ1-1|.|TRBV7-9
TGTGCCAGCAGCTTAGCGGGGACTAAAGGCGAAGCTTTCTTT
CASSLAGTKGEAFF
>TRBD2|TRBJ2-1|.|TRBV5-4
TGTGCCAGCAGCTCAAAAGCGGGGGGCTCCTGGAGCTCCTACAATGAGCAGTTCTTC
CASSSKAGGSWSSYNEQFF
>.|TRBJ1-2|few|TRBV19
TGTGCCAGTAGTAACCTCGGACTGAATGGCTACACCTTC
CASSNLGLNGYTF
>.|TRBJ2-3|few|TRBV18
TGTGCCAGCTCACCAGGGACAACGCAGTATTTT
CASSPGTTQYF
>TRBD2|TRBJ2-2|.|TRBV5-1
TGCGCCAGCAGCTCGTTGACTAGCGGGGGAACCGGGGAGCTGTTTTTT
CASSSLTSGGTGELFF
>.|TRBJ2-5|.|TRBV2
TGTGCCAGCAGTGAAGGAGGAGGGGAGACCCAGTACTTC
CASSEGGGETQYF
>TRBD2|TRBJ2-5|.|TRBV5-1
TGCGCCAGCAGCTTGAGCGGGGCGGAGACCCAGTACTTC
CASSLSGAETQYF
>.|TRBJ1-2|.|TRBV19
TGTGCCAGTAGTATAGATCACGGGGGTCGTGGCTACACCTTC
CASSIDHGGRGYTF
>TRBD2|TRBJ2-6|.|TRBV27
TGTGCCAGCAGTCCCACTAGCGGGGGATCTGGGGCCAACGTCCTGACTTTC
CASSPTSGGSGANVLTF
>.|TRBJ1-6|.|TRBV19
TGTGCCAGTAGTATCCAAGGAGGGATCGGGAATTCACCCCTCCACTTT
CASSIQGGIGNSPLHF
>TRBD1|TRBJ2-2|.|TRBV5-6
TGTGCCAGCAGCTTCCGGGGGACAGGGGGCGCCGTCGGGGAGCTGTTTTTT
CASSFRGTGGAVGELFF
>TRBD2|TRBJ2-2|.|TRBV11-3
TGTGCCAGCAGCTACGGACTAGCCAACACCGGGGAGCTGTTTTTT
CASSYGLANTGELFF
>.|TRBJ2-6|.|TRBV19
TGTGCCAGTAGGAGTGAGACCCGGAGTTCTGGGGCCAACGTCCTGACTTTC
CASRSETRSSGANVLTF
>TRBD1|TRBJ1-2|.|TRBV29-1
TGCAGCGCCCGCGCGGGACAGATCTATGGCTACACCTTC
CSARAGQIYGYTF
>.|TRBJ2-1|.|TRBV5-1
TGCGCCAGCACCGGGACTGCATCTTACAATGAGCAGTTCTTC
CASTGTASYNEQFF
>.|TRBJ2-5|.|TRBV5-1
TGCGCCAGCAGCCCCGGGGGACAAGAGACCCAGTACTTC
CASSPGGQETQYF
>.|TRBJ2-3|.|TRBV5-1
TGCGCCAGCAGCTTGGGTACTAGCACAGATACGCAGTATTTT
CASSLGTSTDTQYF
>.|TRBJ2-5|.|TRBV18
TGTGCCAGCTCACCACCGAACCGGGGAGAGACCCAGTACTTC
CASSPPNRGETQYF
>TRBD2|TRBJ2-3|.|TRBV3-1/TRBV3-2
TGTGCCAGCAGCCAATCAGTCCACCTAGCGGATACTCACCTTAGCACAGATACGCAGTATTTT
CASSQSVHLADTHLSTDTQYF
>.|TRBJ1-1|.|TRBV28
TGTGCCAGCAGTCCCGGGACTTCACCGTCGGAAGCTTTCTTT
CASSPGTSPSEAFF
>.|TRBJ1-4|few|TRBV19
TGTGCCAGTAGTCCCCTCTATAGTGAAAAACTGTTTTTT
CASSPLYSEKLFF
>TRBD1|TRBJ1-2|.|TRBV5-5
TGTGCCAGCAGCTTATCTAGACAGGGGGCCTATGGCTACACCTTC
CASSLSRQGAYGYTF
>TRBD1|TRBJ1-2|.|TRBV19
TGTGCCAGTAGTGTCACCCCCGGGACAGGGGCTGGCTACACCTTC
CASSVTPGTGAGYTF
>.|TRBJ1-1|.|TRBV3-1/TRBV3-2
TGTGCCAGCAGCCAAATGGGACAAGCGAACACTGAAGCTTTCTTT
CASSQMGQANTEAFF
>.|TRBJ1-2|once|TRBV27
TGTGCCAGCAGACGAGCTGGGGGGATCTATGGCTACACCTTC
CASRRAGGIYGYTF
>TRBD2|TRBJ2-5|.|TRBV12-5
TGTGCTAGTGGTCCGGGGACTAGCGGGGGGGCCGAGACCCAGTACTTC
CASGPGTSGGAETQYF
>TRBD1|TRBJ1-1|.|TRBV18
TGTGCCAGCTTAAGACAGGGGGCAAATAGGAACACTGAAGCTTTCTTT
CASLRQGANRNTEAFF